Following are 2 T cell receptor beta chains from one sample sequenced in a study of T-cell reconstitution after alpha-beta-depleted transplantation in children. The TCRbeta library incorporated unique molecular identifiers. TCRdb re-called the PCR reads with MiXCR, one entry per CDR3 protein. Of fewer than 750,000 distinct CDR3 sequences in the sample, more than 20% are singletons; the top ten hold around a third. The sample here was PBMCs, taken before TCRalphabeta/CD19-depleted stem cell transplant. Source of these receptors: a boy under two years old with Wiskott-Aldrich syndrome, due to receive a stem cell transplant.

This clonotype was found a few times. This sequence joins TRBV12-5 and TRBJ2-2; TRBD1 matches 7 bases. V lost 5 bases and J lost 6; bases outside the gene matches: 9. The CDR3 contains 15 residues. Looked up from germline, CDR1 is LGHNT and CDR2 is FRNRAP. As DNA, the CDR3 is TGTGCTAGTGGTCGAAGACAGGGCCGGTCCGGGGAGCTGTTTTTT. Amino acid sequence: CASGRRQGRSGELFF.

This clonotype has a handful of counts. V and J are TRBV5-1 and TRBJ2-1; tentatively, D is TRBD1 (5 bases). The CDR3 has 13 residues. Germline V gene data show CDR1 as SGHRS and CDR2 as YFSETQ. The germline V and J ends were trimmed by 4 bases and 5 bases, with 10 bases remaining between them. This CDR3 reads CASSQGSNNEQFF. The CDR3 region has the DNA TGCGCCAGCAGCCAGGGATCTAACAATGAGCAGTTCTTC.